A single sample is the source of the 24 T cell receptor beta chains below, sequenced in a study of vaccination and CD4 T cells after COVID-19. No antigen is known for these receptors. Oncomine TCR Beta short-read sequencing was applied to DNA from cultured CD4+ T cells. TCRdb ran MiXCR on the PCR reads and lists one entry per CDR3 protein. The profile shows roughly 20,000 distinct CDR3 sequences, under 60% of them singletons. Treatment in this sample: approximately 9-day PBMC culture with coronavirus spike peptide pools or control peptides (ViraFEST assay). Sample: CD4+ T cells from blood, cultured in vitro. These receptors originate from a human donor who had recovered from COVID-19.

The chain is built from TRBV24-1 and TRBJ2-5; 7 nucleotides agree with TRBD1. The CDR3 is 15 amino acids. Germline V gene data show CDR1 as KGHDR and CDR2 as SFDVKD. The V gene end was trimmed by 1 base and the J gene end by 2 bases; junction bases not matched to a gene: 3. The DNA for the CDR3 is TGTGCCACCAGTGATTTTACACAGGGGCAAGAGACCCAGTACTTC. It codes for CATSDFTQGQETQYF.

The V and J genes are TRBV7-8 and TRBJ2-4; no definite D call. Trimming took 1 base from V and 0 from J, leaving 10 bases between them. The length of the CDR3 is 16 residues. CDR1 SGHVS and CDR2 FQNEAQ come from the germline V gene. The DNA for the CDR3 is TGTGCCAGCAGCTTAGATACGGCGCTAGCCAAAAACATTCAGTACTTC. As protein: CASSLDTALAKNIQYF.

This sequence joins TRBV30 and TRBJ2-3, with 8 positions matching TRBD2. Unmatched junction bases numbered 12, after V lost 5 bases and J lost 5 bases. The V gene's germline CDR1 is GTSNPN and CDR2 SVGIG (reference sequence). This CDR3 is built from 15 residues. The chain's CDR3 is CAWRKRELKKDTQYF. In nucleotides, the CDR3 is TGTGCCTGGCGTAAGCGGGAGCTGAAGAAAGATACGCAGTATTTT.

In this sample, this clonotype turned up a few times. The chain couples TRBV7-2 to TRBJ1-6; 8 nucleotides align to TRBD1. Per germline, CDR1 SGHTA and CDR2 FQGNSA. With V trimmed by 2 bases and J by 9 bases, 6 bases remained unmatched. CDR3 length: 15 amino acids. In nucleotides, the CDR3 is TGTGCCAGCAGCTTATTCCAGGGGGCAAGTTCACCCCTCCACTTT. It codes for CASSLFQGASSPLHF.

This chain joins TRBV24-1 and TRBJ1-1; 8 bases agree with TRBD1. The length of the CDR3 is 11 residues. V was pared by 3 bases and J by 10 bases, with 0 bases of the junction left unmatched. The germline V gene encodes CDR1 KGHDR and CDR2 SFDVKD. CDR3 sequence: CATSDGTGAFF. As DNA, the CDR3 is TGTGCCACCAGTGATGGGACAGGAGCTTTCTTT.

This clonotype was detected once. The gene calls are TRBV5-1 and TRBJ1-2; perhaps TRBD1 as D (6 bases). This CDR3 region has 14 residues. Deletions cut 4 bases from V and 7 bases from J, with 17 bases between. The V gene's germline CDR1 is SGHRS and CDR2 YFSETQ. CDR3 in DNA: TGCGCCAGCAGCCCCGGACAGCATCTTGGTGGCTACACCTTC. Translating it yields CASSPGQHLGGYTF.

This clonotype was seen a few times. The chain couples TRBV5-6 to TRBJ2-5, with 9 bases fitting TRBD2. This CDR3 comprises 16 residues. Germline V CDR1 and CDR2: SGHDT, YYEEEE. The trim removed 3 bases at V and 2 bases at J, leaving 8 bases unmatched. CDR3 sequence: CASSSPRSGRQETQYF. In DNA form, the CDR3 reads TGTGCCAGCAGCTCCCCGAGGAGCGGGAGGCAAGAGACCCAGTACTTC.

A few counts support this clonotype. The J gene is TRBJ1-5, the V gene TRBV20-1; D uncertain. The CDR3 length is 13 residues. Germline V gene data show CDR1 as DFQATT and CDR2 as SNEGSKA (reference sequence). The V end lost 1 base, the J end lost 4 bases, and 8 bases lay between the germline ends. In DNA, the CDR3 is TGCAGTGCTAGAGTGGAGGAAAATCAGCCCCAGCATTTT. It codes for CSARVEENQPQHF.

The chain employs TRBV27 and TRBJ2-3; D not certain. Trimming cost V 2 bases and J 1 base, with 10 bases left between them. Looked up from germline, CDR1 is MNHEY and CDR2 is SMNVEV (reference sequence). The CDR3 length is 15 residues. The CDR3 protein is CASSLGYLRTDTQYF. CDR3 DNA sequence: TGTGCCAGCAGTTTAGGGTATCTTCGCACAGATACGCAGTATTTT.

This clonotype came up a few times. The chain joins TRBV6-2 or TRBV6-3 to TRBJ1-2, with no clear D. The CDR3 loop spans 12 amino acids. Per the germline V gene, CDR1 is MNHEY and CDR2 is SVGEGT. Trimming pared 5 bases from V and 2 bases from J, leaving 6 bases between. The CDR3 is CASSDPNYGYTF. The CDR3 DNA is TGTGCCAGCAGTGACCCCAACTATGGCTACACCTTC.

This rearrangement joins TRBV20-1 to TRBJ1-4, with a weak D call TRBD1 (6 bases). This CDR3 comprises 14 residues. Germline V gives CDR1 DFQATT, CDR2 SNEGSKA (reference sequence). Deletions cut 1 base from V and 5 bases from J, with 11 bases between. The CDR3 protein is CSARGTDFNEKLFF. The CDR3 nucleotides read TGCAGTGCTAGAGGGACAGACTTCAATGAAAAACTGTTTTTT.

The chain is built from TRBV11-3 and TRBJ1-1, with TRBD1 matching over 10 bases. Germline loops: CDR1 SGHNT, CDR2 YENEEA. Trimming removed 5 bases from V and 7 bases from J; junction bases left unmatched: 7. This CDR3 is built from 14 residues. This CDR3 is CASSPRTGGYEAFF. The CDR3 DNA sequence: TGTGCCAGCAGCCCTCGGACAGGGGGATATGAAGCTTTCTTT. Drawing the rest from reference TRBV11-3 and TRBJ1-1, the complete variable domain is EAGVVQSPRYKIIEKKQPVAFWCNPISGHNTLYWYLQNLGQGPELLIRYENEEAVDDSQLPKDRFSAERLKGVDSTLKIQPAELGDSAVYLCASSPRTGGYEAFFGQGTRLTVV.

V usage is TRBV2 and J usage is TRBJ1-5, with D unresolved. Germline V gene lookup returns CDR1 SNHLY and CDR2 FYNNEI. V was pared by 10 bases and J by 5 bases, with 21 bases between. The CDR3 is 15 residues long. The CDR3 region is CATRSGWEGDQPQHF. CDR3 sequence (DNA): TGTGCCACCCGGAGCGGGTGGGAGGGTGATCAGCCCCAGCATTTT. Full variable domain (remainder filled in from reference TRBV2 and TRBJ1-5): EPEVTQTPSHQVTQMGQEVILRCVPISNHLYFYWYRQILGQKVEFLVSFYNNEISEKSEIFDDQFSVERPDGSNFTLKIRSTKLEDSAMYFCATRSGWEGDQPQHFGDGTRLSIL.

The chain joins TRBV6-2 or TRBV6-3 to TRBJ2-7; the D gene is possibly TRBD1 (6 bases). Germline CDR1 reads MNHEY; CDR2 reads SVGEGT. This CDR3 spans 14 amino acids. V lost 6 bases and J lost 0, with 12 bases in between. The DNA for the CDR3 is TGTGCCAGCAGCAGACAGGCGAGCTCCTACGAGCAGTACTTC. As protein: CASSRQASSYEQYF.

The genes are TRBV7-6 and TRBJ2-1; a weak D match, TRBD2 (5 bases). The CDR3 is 15 amino acids. V lost 0 bases and J 2 bases, leaving 8 bases between the germline ends. Looked up from germline, CDR1 is SGHVS and CDR2 is FNYEAQ. This chain's CDR3 is CASSLAGVPYNEQFF. In DNA form, the CDR3 reads TGTGCCAGCAGCTTAGCGGGAGTCCCCTACAATGAGCAGTTCTTC.

This clonotype was observed a single time. The DNA of the CDR3 is TGTGCCAGCAGTAAATCTCGACAGGGTAGCACAGATACGCAGTATTTT. Translated: CASSKSRQGSTDTQYF. V gene TRBV28 combines with J gene TRBJ2-3, with TRBD1 matching over 7 bases. This CDR3 comprises 16 residues. In germline, CDR1 is MDHEN, CDR2 SYDVKM. Germline trimming cut 5 bases from V and 0 bases from J; bases unmatched to any gene: 8.

The rearrangement joins TRBV5-1 to TRBJ2-2; D call uncertain. Per germline, CDR1 SGHRS and CDR2 YFSETQ. The V gene lost 0 bases and the J gene lost 6 bases, with 6 bases spanning the gap. The CDR3 length is 13 residues. The CDR3 sequence: CASSLEGAGELFF. The CDR3 DNA reads TGCGCCAGCAGCTTGGAGGGTGCCGGGGAGCTGTTTTTT.

The chain carries TRBV7-2 and TRBJ1-6, with 7 bases lining up with TRBD1. The CDR3 has 15 residues. V shed 1 base, J shed 7 bases, and the junction held 4 bases outside the gene matches. Germline loops: CDR1 SGHTA, CDR2 FQGNSA. DNA of the CDR3: TGTGCCAGCAGCTTAGACGGGACAGAAAATTCACCCCTCCACTTT. It codes for CASSLDGTENSPLHF. The whole variable domain, filled in from reference TRBV7-2 and TRBJ1-6, reads GAGVSQSPSNKVTEKGKDVELRCDPISGHTALYWYRQSLGQGLEFLIYFQGNSAPDKSGLPSDRFSAERTGGSVSTLTIQRTQQEDSAVYLCASSLDGTENSPLHFGNGTRLTVT.

The count of this clonotype is one. The gene calls are TRBV7-9 and TRBJ2-3; no clear D. Trimming removed 5 bases at V and 1 base at J, with 16 bases between. This CDR3 has 16 amino acids. The germline V gene has CDR1 SEHNR and CDR2 FQNEAQ (reference sequence). The CDR3 bases are TGTGCCAGCAGCCCGACGGGTCTAGGAGGCACAGATACGCAGTATTTT. Amino acids: CASSPTGLGGTDTQYF.

The chain joins TRBV23-1 to TRBJ2-2; 12 bases line up with TRBD1. TRBV23-1 is classed as an ORF, of uncertain function. Trimming cost V 2 bases and J 5 bases; bases outside gene matches: 15. The CDR3 consists of 20 residues. The CDR3 DNA is TGCGCCAGCAGTCAAACCGGATCCGGGACAGGGGGCGGAAGAACCGGGGAGCTGTTTTTT. Amino acids: CASSQTGSGTGGGRTGELFF.

The gene calls are TRBV6-1 and TRBJ1-2; D is perhaps TRBD1 (5 bases). The CDR3 runs 15 residues. Between the trimmed V and J ends, which lost 6 bases and 4 bases, there was a span of 18 bases. Germline V CDR1 and CDR2: MNHNS, SASEGT. CDR3 sequence: CASSVGQGEGYGYTF. CDR3 DNA: TGTGCCAGCAGCGTAGGGCAGGGAGAGGGCTATGGCTACACCTTC.

In DNA, the CDR3 is TGCAGTGTTTGGCGGGCCGGGGAGCTGTTTTTT. It is translated as CSVWRAGELFF. This rearrangement joins TRBV20-1 to TRBJ2-2; D is perhaps TRBD2 (5 bases). The germline V gene encodes CDR1 DFQATT and CDR2 SNEGSKA (reference sequence). The CDR3 runs 11 residues. V gave up 7 bases and J gave up 6 bases, with 9 bases separating them.

This clonotype occurred a few times. The chain links TRBV15 to TRBJ1-4, with D tentatively TRBD1 (5 bases). Trimming shortened V by 0 bases and J by 8 bases, and 13 bases separated the two germline ends. CDR3 size: 15 residues. Germline V gives CDR1 LNHNV, CDR2 YYDKDF (reference sequence). The CDR3 loop is CATSREAGQGEKLFF. CDR3 DNA: TGTGCCACCAGCAGAGAGGCAGGGCAGGGCGAAAAACTGTTTTTT. The full variable domain, in which reference TRBV15 and TRBJ1-4 provide the parts outside the CDR3, is DAMVIQNPRYQVTQFGKPVTLSCSQTLNHNVMYWYQQKSSQAPKLLFHYYDKDFNNEADTPDNFQSRRPNTSFCFLDIRSPGLGDTAMYLCATSREAGQGEKLFFGSGTQLSVL.

V usage is TRBV7-9 and J usage is TRBJ2-1; TRBD1 matches 9 bases. This CDR3 contains 15 residues. The germline gives CDR1 SEHNR, CDR2 FQNEAQ (reference sequence). The J segment lost 2 bases and the V segment lost 5 bases, leaving 4 bases of the junction unmatched. The chain's CDR3 is CASSPRQGAYNEQFF. For the CDR3, the DNA is TGTGCCAGCAGCCCCCGACAGGGGGCCTACAATGAGCAGTTCTTC.